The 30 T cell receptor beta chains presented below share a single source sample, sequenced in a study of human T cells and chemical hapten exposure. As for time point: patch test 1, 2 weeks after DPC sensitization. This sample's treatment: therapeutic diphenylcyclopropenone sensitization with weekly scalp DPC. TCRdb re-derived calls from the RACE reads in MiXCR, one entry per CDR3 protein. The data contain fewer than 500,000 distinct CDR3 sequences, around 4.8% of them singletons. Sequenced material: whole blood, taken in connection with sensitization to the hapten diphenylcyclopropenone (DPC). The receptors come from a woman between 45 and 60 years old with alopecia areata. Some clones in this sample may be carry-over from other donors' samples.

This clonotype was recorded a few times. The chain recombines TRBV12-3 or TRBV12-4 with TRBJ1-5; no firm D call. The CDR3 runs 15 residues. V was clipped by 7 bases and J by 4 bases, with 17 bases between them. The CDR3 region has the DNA TGTGCCAGCACTAGAGGCTCCTTGGGGAATCAGCCCCAGCATTTT. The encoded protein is CASTRGSLGNQPQHF.

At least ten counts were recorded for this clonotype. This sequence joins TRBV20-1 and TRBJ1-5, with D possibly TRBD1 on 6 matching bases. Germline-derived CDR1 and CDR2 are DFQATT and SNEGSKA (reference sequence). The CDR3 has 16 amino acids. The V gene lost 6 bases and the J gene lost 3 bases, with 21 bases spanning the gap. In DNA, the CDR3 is TGCAGTGCCCTTCGTTACACAGGGATCCCCAATCAGCCCCAGCATTTT. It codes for CSALRYTGIPNQPQHF.

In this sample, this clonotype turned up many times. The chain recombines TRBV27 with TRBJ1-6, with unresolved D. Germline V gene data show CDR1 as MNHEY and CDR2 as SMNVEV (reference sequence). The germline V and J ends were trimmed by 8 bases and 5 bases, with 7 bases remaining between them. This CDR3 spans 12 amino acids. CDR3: CASGNHNSPLHF. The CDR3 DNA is TGTGCCAGCGGCAACCATAATTCACCCCTCCACTTT.

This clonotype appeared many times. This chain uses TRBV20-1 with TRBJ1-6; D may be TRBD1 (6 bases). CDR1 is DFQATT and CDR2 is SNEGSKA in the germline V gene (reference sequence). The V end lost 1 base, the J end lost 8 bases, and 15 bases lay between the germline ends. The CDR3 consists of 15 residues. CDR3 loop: CSARGLQGEYSPLHF. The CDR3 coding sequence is TGCAGTGCTAGAGGTTTACAGGGAGAGTATTCACCCCTCCACTTT.

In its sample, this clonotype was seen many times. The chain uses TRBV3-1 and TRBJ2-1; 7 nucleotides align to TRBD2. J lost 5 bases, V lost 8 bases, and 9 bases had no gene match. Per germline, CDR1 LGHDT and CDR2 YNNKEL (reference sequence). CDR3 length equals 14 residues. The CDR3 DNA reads TGTGCCAGCCCTGCCGCGGGGGACGACAATGAGCAGTTCTTC. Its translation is CASPAAGDDNEQFF.

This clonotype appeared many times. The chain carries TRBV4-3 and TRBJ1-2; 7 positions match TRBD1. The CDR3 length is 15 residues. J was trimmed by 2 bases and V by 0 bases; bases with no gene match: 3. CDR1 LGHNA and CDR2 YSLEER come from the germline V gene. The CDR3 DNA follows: TGCGCCAGCAGCCAAGACGGGACAGCGAACTATGGCTACACCTTC. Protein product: CASSQDGTANYGYTF.

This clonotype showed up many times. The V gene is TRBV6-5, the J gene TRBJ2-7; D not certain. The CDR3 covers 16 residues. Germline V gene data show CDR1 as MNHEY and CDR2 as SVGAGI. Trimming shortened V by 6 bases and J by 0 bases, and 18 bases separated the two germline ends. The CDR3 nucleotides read TGTGCCAGCAGCCTTACGTCCATCAAGAGCTCCTACGAGCAGTACTTC. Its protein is CASSLTSIKSSYEQYF.

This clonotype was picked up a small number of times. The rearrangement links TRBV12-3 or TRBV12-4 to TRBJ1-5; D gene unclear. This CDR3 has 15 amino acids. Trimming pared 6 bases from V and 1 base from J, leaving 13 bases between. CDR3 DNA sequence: TGTGCCAGCAGATTGGAGGGCGTCAGCAATCAGCCCCAGCATTTT. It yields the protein CASRLEGVSNQPQHF.

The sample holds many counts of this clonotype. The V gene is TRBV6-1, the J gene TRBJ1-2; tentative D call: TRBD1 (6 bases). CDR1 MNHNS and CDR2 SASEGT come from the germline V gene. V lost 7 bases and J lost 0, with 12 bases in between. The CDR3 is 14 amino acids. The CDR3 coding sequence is TGTGCCAGCAAGGCGGCAGGGGCTAACTATGGCTACACCTTC. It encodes CASKAAGANYGYTF.

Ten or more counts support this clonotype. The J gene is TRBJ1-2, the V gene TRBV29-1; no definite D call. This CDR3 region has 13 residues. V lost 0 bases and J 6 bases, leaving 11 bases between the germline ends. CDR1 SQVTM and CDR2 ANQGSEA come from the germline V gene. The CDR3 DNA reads TGCAGCGTTGAAGATCGGGCGCCCAATGGCTACACCTTC. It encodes CSVEDRAPNGYTF.

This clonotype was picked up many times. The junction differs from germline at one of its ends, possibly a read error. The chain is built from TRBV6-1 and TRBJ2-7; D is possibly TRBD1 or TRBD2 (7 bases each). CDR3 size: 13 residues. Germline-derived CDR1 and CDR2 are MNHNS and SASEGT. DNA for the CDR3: TGTGCCAGCAGCGAAGCGGGACAGTACGAGCAGTACTTC. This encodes CASSEAGQYEQYF.

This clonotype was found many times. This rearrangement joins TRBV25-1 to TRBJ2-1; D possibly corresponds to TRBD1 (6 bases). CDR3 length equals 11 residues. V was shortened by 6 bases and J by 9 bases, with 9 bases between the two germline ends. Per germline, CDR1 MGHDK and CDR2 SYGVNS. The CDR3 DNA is TGTGCCAGCAGCCAGGGGAGTGAGCAGTTCTTC. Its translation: CASSQGSEQFF.

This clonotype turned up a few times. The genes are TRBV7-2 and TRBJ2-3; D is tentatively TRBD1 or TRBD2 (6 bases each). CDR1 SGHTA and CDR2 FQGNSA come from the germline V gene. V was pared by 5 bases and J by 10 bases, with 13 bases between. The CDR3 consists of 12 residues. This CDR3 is CASSQGRLAQYF. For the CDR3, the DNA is TGTGCCAGCAGCCAGGGGAGGCTAGCGCAGTATTTT.

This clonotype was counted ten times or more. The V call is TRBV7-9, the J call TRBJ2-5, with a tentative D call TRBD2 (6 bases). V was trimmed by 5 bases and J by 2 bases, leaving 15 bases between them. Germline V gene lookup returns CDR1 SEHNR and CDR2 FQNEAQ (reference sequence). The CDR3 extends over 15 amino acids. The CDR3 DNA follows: TGTGCCAGCAGCGACGACTGGGGGGTTCAAGAGACCCAGTACTTC. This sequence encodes CASSDDWGVQETQYF.

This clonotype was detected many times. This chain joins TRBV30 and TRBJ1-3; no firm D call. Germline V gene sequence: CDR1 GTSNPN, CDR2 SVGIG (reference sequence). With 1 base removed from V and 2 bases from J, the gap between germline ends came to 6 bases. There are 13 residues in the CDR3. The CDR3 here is CAWSGRPGNTIYF. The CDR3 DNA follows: TGTGCCTGGAGTGGCAGGCCTGGAAACACCATATATTTT.

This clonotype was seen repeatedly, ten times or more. The CDR3 here is CASGTGRGISYNEQFF. The CDR3 DNA reads as TGTGCTAGTGGCACGGGCCGAGGGATCTCCTACAATGAGCAGTTCTTC. The chain uses TRBV12-5 and TRBJ2-1; maybe TRBD2 (5 bases). This CDR3 is built from 16 residues. Germline V gene data show CDR1 as LGHNT and CDR2 as FRNRAP. V shed 6 bases and J shed 0 bases, with 15 bases lying between them. The full variable domain, with the rest looked up from reference TRBV12-5 and TRBJ2-1, is DARVTQTPRHKVTEMGQEVTMRCQPILGHNTVFWYRQTMMQGLELLAYFRNRAPLDDSGMPKDRFSAEMPDATLATLKIQPSEPRDSAVYFCASGTGRGISYNEQFFGPGTRLTVL.

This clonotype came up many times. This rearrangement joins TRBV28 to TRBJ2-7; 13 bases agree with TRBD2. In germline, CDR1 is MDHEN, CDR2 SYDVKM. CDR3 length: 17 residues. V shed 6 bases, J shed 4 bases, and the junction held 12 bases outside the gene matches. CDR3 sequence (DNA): TGTGCCAGCAGCCTTTCGGGACTAGCGGGATCCCGGTACGAGCAGTACTTC. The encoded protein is CASSLSGLAGSRYEQYF.

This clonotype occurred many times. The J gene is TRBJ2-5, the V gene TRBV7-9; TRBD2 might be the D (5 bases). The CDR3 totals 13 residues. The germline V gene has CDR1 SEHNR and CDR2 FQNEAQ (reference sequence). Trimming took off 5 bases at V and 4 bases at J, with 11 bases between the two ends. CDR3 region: CASSELGPETQYF. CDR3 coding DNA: TGTGCCAGCAGCGAACTAGGGCCAGAGACCCAGTACTTC.

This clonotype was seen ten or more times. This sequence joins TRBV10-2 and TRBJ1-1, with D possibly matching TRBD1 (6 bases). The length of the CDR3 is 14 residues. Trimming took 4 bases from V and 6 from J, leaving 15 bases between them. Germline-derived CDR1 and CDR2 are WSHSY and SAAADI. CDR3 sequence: CASSGRIGQPEAFF. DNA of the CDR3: TGCGCCAGCAGTGGGCGTATCGGACAGCCTGAAGCTTTCTTT.

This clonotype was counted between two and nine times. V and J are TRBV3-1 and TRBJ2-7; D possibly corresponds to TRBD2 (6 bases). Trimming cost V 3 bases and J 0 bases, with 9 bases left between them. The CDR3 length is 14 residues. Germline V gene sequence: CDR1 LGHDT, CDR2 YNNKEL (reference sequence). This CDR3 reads CASSHSGRSYEQYF. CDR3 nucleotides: TGTGCCAGCAGCCACAGCGGGCGCTCCTACGAGCAGTACTTC.

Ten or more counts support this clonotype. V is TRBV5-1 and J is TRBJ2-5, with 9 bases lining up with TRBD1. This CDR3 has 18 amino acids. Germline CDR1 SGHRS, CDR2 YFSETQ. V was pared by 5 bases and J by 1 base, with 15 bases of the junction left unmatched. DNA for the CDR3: TGCGCCAGCAGTCCGGGACAGGGTTTTTATGGTCCCCAAGAGACCCAGTACTTC. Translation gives CASSPGQGFYGPQETQYF.

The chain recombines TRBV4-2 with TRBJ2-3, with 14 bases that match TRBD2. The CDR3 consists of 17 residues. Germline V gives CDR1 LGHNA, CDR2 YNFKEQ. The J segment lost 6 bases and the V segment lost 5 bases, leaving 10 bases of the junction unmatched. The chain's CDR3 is CASSARGTSGSRDTQYF. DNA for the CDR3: TGTGCCAGCAGCGCCAGGGGGACTAGCGGGAGTAGGGATACGCAGTATTTT.

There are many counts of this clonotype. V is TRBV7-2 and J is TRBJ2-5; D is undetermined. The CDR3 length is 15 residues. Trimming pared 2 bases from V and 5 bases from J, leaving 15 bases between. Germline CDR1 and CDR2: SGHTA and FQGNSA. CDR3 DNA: TGTGCCAGCAGCTTACTTCCAGGTCGTGGGGAGACCCAGTACTTC. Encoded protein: CASSLLPGRGETQYF.

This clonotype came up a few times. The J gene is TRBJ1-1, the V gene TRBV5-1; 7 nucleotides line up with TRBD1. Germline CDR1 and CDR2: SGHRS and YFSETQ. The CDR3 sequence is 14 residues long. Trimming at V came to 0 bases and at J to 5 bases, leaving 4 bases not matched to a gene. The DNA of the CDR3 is TGCGCCAGCAGCTTGGTGACAGGGCAAACTGAAGCTTTCTTT. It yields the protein CASSLVTGQTEAFF.

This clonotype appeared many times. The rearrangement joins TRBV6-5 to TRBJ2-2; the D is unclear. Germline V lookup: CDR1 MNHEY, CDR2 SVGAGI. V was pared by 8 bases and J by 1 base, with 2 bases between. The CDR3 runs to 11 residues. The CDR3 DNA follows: TGTGCCAGCGGGAACACCGGGGAGCTGTTTTTT. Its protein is CASGNTGELFF.

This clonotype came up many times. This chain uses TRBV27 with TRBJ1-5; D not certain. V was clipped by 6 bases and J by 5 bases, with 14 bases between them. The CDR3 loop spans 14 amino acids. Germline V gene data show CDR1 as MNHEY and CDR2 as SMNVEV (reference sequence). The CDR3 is CASRPLNRDQPQHF. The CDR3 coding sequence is TGTGCCAGCAGGCCCCTGAATAGGGATCAGCCCCAGCATTTT.

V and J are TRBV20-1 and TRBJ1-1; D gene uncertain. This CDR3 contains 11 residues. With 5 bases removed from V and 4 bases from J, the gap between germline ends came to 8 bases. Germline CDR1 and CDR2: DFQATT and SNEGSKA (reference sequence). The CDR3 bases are TGCAGTGCTGTGATCATCACTGAAGCTTTCTTT. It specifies CSAVIITEAFF.

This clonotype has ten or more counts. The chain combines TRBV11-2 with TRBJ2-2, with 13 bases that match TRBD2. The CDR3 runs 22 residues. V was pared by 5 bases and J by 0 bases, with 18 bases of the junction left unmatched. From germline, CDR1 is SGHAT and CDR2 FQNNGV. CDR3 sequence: CASSDRRRGGLAGASNTGELFF. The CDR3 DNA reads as TGTGCCAGCAGCGACCGGAGACGTGGCGGACTAGCGGGAGCCTCGAACACCGGGGAGCTGTTTTTT.

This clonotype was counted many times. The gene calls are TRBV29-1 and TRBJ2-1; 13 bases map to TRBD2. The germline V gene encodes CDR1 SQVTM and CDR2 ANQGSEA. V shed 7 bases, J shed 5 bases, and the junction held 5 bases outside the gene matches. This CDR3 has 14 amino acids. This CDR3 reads CSARLAGGNNEQFF. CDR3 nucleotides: TGCAGCGCCCGACTAGCGGGGGGCAACAATGAGCAGTTCTTC.

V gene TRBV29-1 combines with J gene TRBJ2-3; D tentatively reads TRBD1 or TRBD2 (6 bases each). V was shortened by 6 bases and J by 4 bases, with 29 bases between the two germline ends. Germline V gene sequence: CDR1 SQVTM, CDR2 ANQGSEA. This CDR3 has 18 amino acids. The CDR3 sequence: CSVLLFLIGGSAADTQYF. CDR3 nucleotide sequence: TGCAGCGTCCTCTTATTTTTGATCGGGGGCTCGGCGGCAGATACGCAGTATTTT.